These 3 T cell receptor beta chains came from one sample sequenced in a study of blood T cell repertoires in COVID-19. Clones were read by immunoSEQ multiplex PCR, and TCRdb kept only the in-frame ones, dropping some. Found here are about 61,000 clones, approximately 80% of them singletons; the top ten hold around 5.4%. The sequenced sample was peripheral blood. These receptors were collected from a woman between 65 and 79 years old with acute or convalescent COVID-19.

This rearrangement joins TRBV28 to TRBJ2-3; 11 nucleotides align to TRBD1. Unmatched junction bases numbered 7, after V lost 4 bases and J lost 4 bases. Looked up from germline, CDR1 is MDHEN and CDR2 is SYDVKM. The CDR3 length is 16 residues. In DNA, the CDR3 is TGTGCCAGCAGTTCCGTCATGGGACAGGGGGCAGATACGCAGTATTTT. Its protein is CASSSVMGQGADTQYF. Combining the CDR3 with reference TRBV28 and TRBJ2-3 gives the whole variable domain DVKVTQSSRYLVKRTGEKVFLECVQDMDHENMFWYRQDPGLGLRLIYFSYDVKMKEKGDIPEGYSVSREKKERFSLILESASTNQTSMYLCASSSVMGQGADTQYFGPGTRLTVL.

The chain combines TRBV5-6 with TRBJ1-1; TRBD1 matches 9 bases. There are 15 residues in the CDR3. With V trimmed by 4 bases and J by 1 base, 5 bases remained unmatched. Germline V gene data show CDR1 as SGHDT and CDR2 as YYEEEE. The CDR3 reads CASSPGTGWNTEAFF. The DNA for the CDR3 is TGTGCCAGCAGCCCGGGGACAGGGTGGAACACTGAAGCTTTCTTT.

This chain's CDR3 is CASSPGTDNQPQHF. CDR3 coding DNA: TGTGCCAGCAGTCCCGGGACAGATAATCAGCCCCAGCATTTT. The chain joins TRBV16 to TRBJ1-5; 7 positions agree with TRBD1. Losses at the gene ends were 6 bases for V and 4 bases for J; bases not matched to a gene: 6. Germline V lookup: CDR1 KGHSY, CDR2 FQNENV. The length of the CDR3 is 14 residues. Full variable domain (missing parts from reference TRBV16 and TRBJ1-5): GEEVAQTPKHLVRGEGQKAKLYCAPIKGHSYVFWYQQVLKNEFKFLISFQNENVFDETGMPKERFSAKCLPNSPCSLEIQATKLEDSAVYFCASSPGTDNQPQHFGDGTRLSIL.